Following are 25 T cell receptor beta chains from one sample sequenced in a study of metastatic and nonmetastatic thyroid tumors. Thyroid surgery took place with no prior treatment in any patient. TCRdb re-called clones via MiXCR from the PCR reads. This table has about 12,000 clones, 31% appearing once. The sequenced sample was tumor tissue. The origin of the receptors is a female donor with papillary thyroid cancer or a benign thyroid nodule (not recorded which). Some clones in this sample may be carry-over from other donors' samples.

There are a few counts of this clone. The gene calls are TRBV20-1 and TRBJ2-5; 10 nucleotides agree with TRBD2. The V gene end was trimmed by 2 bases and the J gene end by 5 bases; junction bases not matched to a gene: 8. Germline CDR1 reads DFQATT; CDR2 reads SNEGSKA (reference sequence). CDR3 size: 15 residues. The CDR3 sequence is CSARPASGSQETQYF. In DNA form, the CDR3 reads TGCAGTGCTAGACCCGCTAGCGGGAGTCAGGAGACCCAGTACTTC.

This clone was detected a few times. The CDR3 coding sequence is TGTGCCAGCAGCCACGGTACAGGGGGGAAATACGAGCAGTACTTC. Translated: CASSHGTGGKYEQYF. The rearrangement uses TRBV6-1 and TRBJ2-7; TRBD1 matches at 8 bases. Germline V gene lookup returns CDR1 MNHNS and CDR2 SASEGT. The V segment lost 6 bases and the J segment 4 bases; nucleotides outside the gene matches: 11. The CDR3 is made up of 15 amino acids.

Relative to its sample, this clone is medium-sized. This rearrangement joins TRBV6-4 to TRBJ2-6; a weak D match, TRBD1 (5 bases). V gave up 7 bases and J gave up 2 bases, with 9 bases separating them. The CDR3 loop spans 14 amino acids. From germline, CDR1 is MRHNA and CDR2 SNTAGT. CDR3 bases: TGTGCCAGCAAGGCAGGGCCTGGGGCCAACGTCCTGACTTTC. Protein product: CASKAGPGANVLTF.

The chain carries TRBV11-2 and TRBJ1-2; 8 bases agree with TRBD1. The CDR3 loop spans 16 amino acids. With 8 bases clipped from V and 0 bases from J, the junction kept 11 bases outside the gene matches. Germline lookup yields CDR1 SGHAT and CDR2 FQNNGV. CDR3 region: CASGEAGGSPNYGYTF. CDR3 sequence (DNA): TGTGCCAGCGGCGAGGCAGGGGGCTCCCCTAACTATGGCTACACCTTC.

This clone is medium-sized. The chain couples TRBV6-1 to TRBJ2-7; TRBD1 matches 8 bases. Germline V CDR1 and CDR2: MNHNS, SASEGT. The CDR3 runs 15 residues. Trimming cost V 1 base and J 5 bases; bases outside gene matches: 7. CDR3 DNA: TGTGCCAGCAGTGAAGAGAGGACAGGGAACCACGAGCAGTACTTC. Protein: CASSEERTGNHEQYF.

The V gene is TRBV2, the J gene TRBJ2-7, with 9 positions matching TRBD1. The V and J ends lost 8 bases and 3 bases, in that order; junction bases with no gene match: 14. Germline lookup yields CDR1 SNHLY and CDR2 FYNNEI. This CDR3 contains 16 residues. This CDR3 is CASGVFPGQGIYEQYF. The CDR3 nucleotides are TGTGCCAGCGGTGTTTTCCCGGGACAGGGTATCTACGAGCAGTACTTC.

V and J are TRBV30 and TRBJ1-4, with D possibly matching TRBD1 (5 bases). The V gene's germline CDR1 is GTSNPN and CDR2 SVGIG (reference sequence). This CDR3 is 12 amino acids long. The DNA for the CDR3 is TGTGGACTGGGGGGGGCTAATGAAAAACTGTTTTTT. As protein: CGLGGANEKLFF.

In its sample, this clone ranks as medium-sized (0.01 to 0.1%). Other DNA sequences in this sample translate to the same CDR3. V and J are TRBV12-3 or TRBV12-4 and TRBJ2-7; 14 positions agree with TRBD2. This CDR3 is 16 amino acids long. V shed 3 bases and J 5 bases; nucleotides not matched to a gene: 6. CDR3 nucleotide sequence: TGTGCCAGCAGTTTTGGGACTAGCGGGAGCAAAAACGAGCAGTACTTC. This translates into CASSFGTSGSKNEQYF.

This chain's CDR3 is CASSLAVSGELFF. The DNA of the CDR3 is TGCGCCAGCAGCTTGGCGGTTTCCGGGGAGCTGTTTTTT. The V and J genes are TRBV5-1 and TRBJ2-2; no clear D gene. The CDR3 is 13 residues long. CDR1 is SGHRS and CDR2 is YFSETQ in the germline V gene. V was shortened by 0 bases and J by 6 bases, with 6 bases between the two germline ends.

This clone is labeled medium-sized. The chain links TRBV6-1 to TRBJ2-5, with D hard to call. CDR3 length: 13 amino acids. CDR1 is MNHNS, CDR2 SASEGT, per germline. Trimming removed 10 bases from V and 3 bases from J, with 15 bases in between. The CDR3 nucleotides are TGTGCCACCACTCAGCCGAATGAAGAGACCCAGTACTTC. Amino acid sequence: CATTQPNEETQYF.

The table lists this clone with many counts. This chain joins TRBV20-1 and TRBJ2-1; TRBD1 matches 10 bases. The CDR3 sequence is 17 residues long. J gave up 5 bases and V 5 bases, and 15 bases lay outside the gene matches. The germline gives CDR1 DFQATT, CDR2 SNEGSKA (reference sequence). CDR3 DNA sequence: TGCAGTGCTTCTCTCCTTGGGACAGGGGCCCGTAACAATGAGCAGTTCTTC. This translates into CSASLLGTGARNNEQFF.

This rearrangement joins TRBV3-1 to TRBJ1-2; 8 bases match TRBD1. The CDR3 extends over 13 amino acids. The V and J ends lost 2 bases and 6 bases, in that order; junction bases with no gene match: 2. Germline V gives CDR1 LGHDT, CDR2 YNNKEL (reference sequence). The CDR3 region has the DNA TGTGCCAGCAGCCAAACGGACAGGGATGGCTACACCTTC. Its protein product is CASSQTDRDGYTF.

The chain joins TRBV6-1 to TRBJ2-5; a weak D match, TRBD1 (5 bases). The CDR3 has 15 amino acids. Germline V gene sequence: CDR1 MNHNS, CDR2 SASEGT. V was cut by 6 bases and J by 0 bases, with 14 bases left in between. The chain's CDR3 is CASSPDMVYQETQYF. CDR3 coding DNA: TGTGCCAGCAGCCCGGACATGGTGTACCAAGAGACCCAGTACTTC.

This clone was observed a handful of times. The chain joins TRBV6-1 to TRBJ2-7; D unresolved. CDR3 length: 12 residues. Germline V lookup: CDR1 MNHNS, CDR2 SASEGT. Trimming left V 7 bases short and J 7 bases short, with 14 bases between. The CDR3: CASTEGGFEQYF. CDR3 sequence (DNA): TGTGCCAGCACCGAAGGCGGTTTTGAGCAGTACTTC.

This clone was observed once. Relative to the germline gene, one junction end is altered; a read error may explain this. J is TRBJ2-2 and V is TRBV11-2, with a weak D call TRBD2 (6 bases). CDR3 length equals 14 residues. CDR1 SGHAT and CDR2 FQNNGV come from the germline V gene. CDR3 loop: CASQGGMSTGGLFF. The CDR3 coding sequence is TGTGCCAGCCAGGGCGGCATGAGCACCGGGGGGCTGTTTTTT.

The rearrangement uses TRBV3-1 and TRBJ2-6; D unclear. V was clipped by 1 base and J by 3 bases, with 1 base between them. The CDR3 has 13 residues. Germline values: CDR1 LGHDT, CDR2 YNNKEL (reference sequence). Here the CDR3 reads CASSQGGANVLTF. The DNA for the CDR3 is TGTGCCAGCAGCCAAGGTGGGGCCAACGTCCTGACTTTC.

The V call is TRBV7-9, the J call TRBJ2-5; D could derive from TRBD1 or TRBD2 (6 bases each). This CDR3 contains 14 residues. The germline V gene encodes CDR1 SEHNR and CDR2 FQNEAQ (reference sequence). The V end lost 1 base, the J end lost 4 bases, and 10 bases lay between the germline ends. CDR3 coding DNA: TGTGCCAGCAGCTTAGGGGGGGCCGGAGAGACCCAGTACTTC. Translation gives CASSLGGAGETQYF.

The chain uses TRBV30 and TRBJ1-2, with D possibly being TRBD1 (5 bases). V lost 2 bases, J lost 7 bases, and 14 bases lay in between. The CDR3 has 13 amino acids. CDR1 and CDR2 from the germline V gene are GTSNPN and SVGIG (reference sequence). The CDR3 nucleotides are TGTGCCTGGAGTCGAGGGACCGGAGGTGGCTACACCTTC. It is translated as CAWSRGTGGGYTF.

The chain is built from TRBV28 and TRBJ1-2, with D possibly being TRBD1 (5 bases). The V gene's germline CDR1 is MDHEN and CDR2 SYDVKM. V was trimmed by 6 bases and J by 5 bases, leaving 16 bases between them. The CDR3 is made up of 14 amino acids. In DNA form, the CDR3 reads TGTGCCAGCAGGTTACAGGTTGAGGGGTATGGCTACACCTTC. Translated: CASRLQVEGYGYTF.

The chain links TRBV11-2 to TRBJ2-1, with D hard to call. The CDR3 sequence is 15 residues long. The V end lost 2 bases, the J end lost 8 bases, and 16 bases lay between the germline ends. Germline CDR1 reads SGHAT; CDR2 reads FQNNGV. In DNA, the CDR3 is TGTGCCAGCAGCTTAAGGTTGGGCCAGGACGATGAGCAGTTCTTC. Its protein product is CASSLRLGQDDEQFF.

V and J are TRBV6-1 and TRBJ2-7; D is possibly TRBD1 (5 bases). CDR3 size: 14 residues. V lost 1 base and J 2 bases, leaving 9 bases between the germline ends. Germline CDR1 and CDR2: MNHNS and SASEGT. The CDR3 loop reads CASSEGQGTYEQYF. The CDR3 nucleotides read TGTGCCAGCAGTGAAGGGCAGGGAACCTACGAGCAGTACTTC.

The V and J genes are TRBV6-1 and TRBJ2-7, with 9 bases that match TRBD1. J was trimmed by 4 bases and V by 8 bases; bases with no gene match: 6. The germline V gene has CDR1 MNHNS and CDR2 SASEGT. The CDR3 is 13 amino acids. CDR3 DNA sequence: TGTGCCAGCGGGACAGGGAATTTTTACGAGCAGTACTTC. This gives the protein CASGTGNFYEQYF.

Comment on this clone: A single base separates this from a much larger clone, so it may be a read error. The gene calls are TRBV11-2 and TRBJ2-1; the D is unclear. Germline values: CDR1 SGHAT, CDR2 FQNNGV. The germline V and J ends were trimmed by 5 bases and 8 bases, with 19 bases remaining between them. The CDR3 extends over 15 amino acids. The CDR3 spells CASSPVWGSVDEQFF. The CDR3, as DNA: TGTGCCAGCAGCCCCGTCTGGGGTAGTGTAGATGAGCAGTTCTTC.

CDR3 DNA: TGTGCCAGCAGCCTTTCCGGGACACTGAATGAGCAGTTCTTC. This codes for CASSLSGTLNEQFF. The rearrangement links TRBV7-9 to TRBJ2-1; D possibly corresponds to TRBD1 (6 bases). V gave up 5 bases and J gave up 7 bases, with 15 bases separating them. There are 14 residues in the CDR3. The V gene's germline CDR1 is SEHNR and CDR2 FQNEAQ (reference sequence). Looking up the rest from reference TRBV7-9 and TRBJ2-1 gives the full variable domain: DTGVSQNPRHKITKRGQNVTFRCDPISEHNRLYWYRQTLGQGPEFLTYFQNEAQLEKSRLLSDRFSAERPKGSFSTLEIQRTEQGDSAMYLCASSLSGTLNEQFFGPGTRLTVL.

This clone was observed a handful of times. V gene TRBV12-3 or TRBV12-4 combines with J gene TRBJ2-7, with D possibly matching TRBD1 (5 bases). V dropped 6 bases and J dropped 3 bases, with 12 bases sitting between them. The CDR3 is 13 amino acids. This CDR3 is CASRDDSYYEQYF. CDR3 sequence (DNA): TGTGCCAGCAGGGACGACAGCTACTACGAGCAGTACTTC.